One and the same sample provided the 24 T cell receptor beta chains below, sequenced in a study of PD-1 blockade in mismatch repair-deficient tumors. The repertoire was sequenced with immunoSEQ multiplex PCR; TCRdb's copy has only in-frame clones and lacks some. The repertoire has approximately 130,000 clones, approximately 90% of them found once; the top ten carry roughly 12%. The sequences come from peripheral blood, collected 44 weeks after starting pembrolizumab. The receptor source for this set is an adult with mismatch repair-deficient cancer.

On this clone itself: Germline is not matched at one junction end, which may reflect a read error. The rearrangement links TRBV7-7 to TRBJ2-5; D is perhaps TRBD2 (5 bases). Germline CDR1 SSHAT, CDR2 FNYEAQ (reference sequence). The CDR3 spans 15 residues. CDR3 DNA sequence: TGTGCTAGCACCGATATCAGGACTCCGCACGGAACCCAGTACTTC. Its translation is CASTDIRTPHGTQYF.

CDR3 region: CASSSPGLAGYEQYF. The CDR3 bases are TGTGCCAGCAGTTCCCCGGGACTAGCGGGATACGAGCAGTACTTC. The chain links TRBV28 to TRBJ2-5; 13 nucleotides align to TRBD2. The tail of the sequence fits TRBJ2-7 better, so the J call may be wrong. The germline V gene encodes CDR1 MDHEN and CDR2 SYDVKM. There are 15 residues in the CDR3.

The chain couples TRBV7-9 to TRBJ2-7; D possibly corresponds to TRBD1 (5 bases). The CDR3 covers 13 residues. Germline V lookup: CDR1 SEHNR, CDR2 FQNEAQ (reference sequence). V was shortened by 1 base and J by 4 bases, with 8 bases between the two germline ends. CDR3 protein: CASSLGPGYEQYF. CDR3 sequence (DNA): TGTGCCAGCAGCTTAGGACCAGGGTACGAGCAGTACTTC.

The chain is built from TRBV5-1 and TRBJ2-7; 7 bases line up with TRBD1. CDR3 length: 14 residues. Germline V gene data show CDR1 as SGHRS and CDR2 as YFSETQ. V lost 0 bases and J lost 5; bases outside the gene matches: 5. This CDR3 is CASSLEGAPNEQYF. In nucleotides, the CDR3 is TGCGCCAGCAGCTTGGAGGGGGCGCCCAACGAGCAGTACTTC.

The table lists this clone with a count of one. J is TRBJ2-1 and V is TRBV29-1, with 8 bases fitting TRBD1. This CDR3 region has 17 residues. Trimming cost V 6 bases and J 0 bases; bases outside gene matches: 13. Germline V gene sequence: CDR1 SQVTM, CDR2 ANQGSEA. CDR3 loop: CSVAGTGTLSSYNEQFF. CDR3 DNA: TGCAGCGTGGCCGGGACAGGCACCCTAAGCTCCTACAATGAGCAGTTCTTC.

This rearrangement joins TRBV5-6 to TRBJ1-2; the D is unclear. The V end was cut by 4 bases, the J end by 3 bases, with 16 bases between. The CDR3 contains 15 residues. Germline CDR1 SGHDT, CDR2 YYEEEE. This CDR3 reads CASSPGSGFHYGYTF. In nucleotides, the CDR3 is TGTGCCAGCAGCCCCGGCTCGGGTTTTCACTATGGCTACACCTTC.

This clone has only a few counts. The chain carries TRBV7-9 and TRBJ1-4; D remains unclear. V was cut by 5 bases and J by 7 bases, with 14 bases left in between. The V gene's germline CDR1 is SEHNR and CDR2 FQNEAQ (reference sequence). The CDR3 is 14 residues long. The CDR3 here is CASSDAGRVEKLFF. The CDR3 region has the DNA TGTGCCAGCAGCGACGCTGGACGGGTTGAAAAACTGTTTTTT.

In DNA, the CDR3 is TGTGCCAGCAGCCAAGTCAGGACTAGCGGGGACTACGAGCAGTACTTC. Amino acids: CASSQVRTSGDYEQYF. This rearrangement joins TRBV7-9 to TRBJ2-7; 12 positions match TRBD2. Germline lookup yields CDR1 SEHNR and CDR2 FQNEAQ (reference sequence). V was pared by 5 bases and J by 3 bases, with 8 bases of the junction left unmatched. This CDR3 region has 16 residues. Supplemented by reference TRBV7-9 and TRBJ2-7, the full variable domain reads DTGVSQNPRHKITKRGQNVTFRCDPISEHNRLYWYRQTLGQGPEFLTYFQNEAQLEKSRLLSDRFSAERPKGSFSTLEIQRTEQGDSAMYLCASSQVRTSGDYEQYFGPGTRLTVT.

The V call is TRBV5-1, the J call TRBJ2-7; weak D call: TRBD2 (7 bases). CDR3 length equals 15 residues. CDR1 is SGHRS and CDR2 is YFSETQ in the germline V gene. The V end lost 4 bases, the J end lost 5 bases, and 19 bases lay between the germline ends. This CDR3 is CASSRRGGGTHEQYF. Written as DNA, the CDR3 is TGCGCCAGCAGCAGACGGGGAGGGGGGACCCACGAGCAGTACTTC.

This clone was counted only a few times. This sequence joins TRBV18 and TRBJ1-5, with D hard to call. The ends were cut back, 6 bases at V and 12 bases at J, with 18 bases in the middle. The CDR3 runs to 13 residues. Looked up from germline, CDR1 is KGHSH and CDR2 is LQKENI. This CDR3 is CASSPEVLGSQHF. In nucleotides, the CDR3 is TGTGCCAGCTCGCCGGAAGTTCTGGGGAGCCAGCATTTT.

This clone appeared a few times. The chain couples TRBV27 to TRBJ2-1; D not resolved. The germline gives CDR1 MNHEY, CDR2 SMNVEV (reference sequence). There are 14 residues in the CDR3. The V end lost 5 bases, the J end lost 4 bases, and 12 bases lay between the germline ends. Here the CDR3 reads CASSLALAYNEQFF. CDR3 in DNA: TGTGCCAGCAGTCTGGCTTTAGCTTACAATGAGCAGTTCTTC.

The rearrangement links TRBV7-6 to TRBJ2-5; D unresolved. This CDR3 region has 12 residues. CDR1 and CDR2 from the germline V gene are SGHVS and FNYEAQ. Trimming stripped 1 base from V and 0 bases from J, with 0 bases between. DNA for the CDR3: TGTGCCAGCAGCTTAGACCAAGAGACCCAGTACTTC. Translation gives CASSLDQETQYF.

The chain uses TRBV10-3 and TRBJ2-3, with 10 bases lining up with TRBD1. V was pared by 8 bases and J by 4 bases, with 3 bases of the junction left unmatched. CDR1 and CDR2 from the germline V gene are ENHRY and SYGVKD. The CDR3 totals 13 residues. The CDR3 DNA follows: TGTGCCATCGGACAGGGGGGATCAGATACGCAGTATTTT. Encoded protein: CAIGQGGSDTQYF.

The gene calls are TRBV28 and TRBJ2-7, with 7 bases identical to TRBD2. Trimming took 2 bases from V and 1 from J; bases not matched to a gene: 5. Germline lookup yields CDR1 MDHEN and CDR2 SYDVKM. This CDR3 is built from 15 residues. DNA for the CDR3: TGTGCCAGCAGTTTAGGGGGGGATTCTTCCTACGAGCAGTACTTC. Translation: CASSLGGDSSYEQYF. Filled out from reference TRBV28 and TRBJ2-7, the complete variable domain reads DVKVTQSSRYLVKRTGEKVFLECVQDMDHENMFWYRQDPGLGLRLIYFSYDVKMKEKGDIPEGYSVSREKKERFSLILESASTNQTSMYLCASSLGGDSSYEQYFGPGTRLTVT.

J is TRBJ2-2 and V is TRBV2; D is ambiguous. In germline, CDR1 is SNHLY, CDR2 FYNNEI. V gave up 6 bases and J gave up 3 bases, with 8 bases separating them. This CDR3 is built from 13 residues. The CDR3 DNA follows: TGTGCCAGCAGCCCAAACTACACCGGGGAGCTGTTTTTT. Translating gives CASSPNYTGELFF.

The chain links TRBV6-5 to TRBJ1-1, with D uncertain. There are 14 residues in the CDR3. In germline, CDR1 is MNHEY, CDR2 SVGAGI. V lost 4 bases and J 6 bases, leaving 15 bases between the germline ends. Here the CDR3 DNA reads TGTGCCAGCAGTTCCGGTCAGCCGGTCGCTGAAGCTTTCTTT. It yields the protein CASSSGQPVAEAFF.

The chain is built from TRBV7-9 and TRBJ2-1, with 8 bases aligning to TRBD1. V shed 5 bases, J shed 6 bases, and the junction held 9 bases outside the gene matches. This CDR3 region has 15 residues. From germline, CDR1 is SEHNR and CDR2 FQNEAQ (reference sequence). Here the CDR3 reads CASSDPGTGSNEQFF. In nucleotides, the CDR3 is TGTGCCAGCAGCGATCCCGGGACAGGATCCAATGAGCAGTTCTTC. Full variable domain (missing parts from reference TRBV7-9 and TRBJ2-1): DTGVSQNPRHKITKRGQNVTFRCDPISEHNRLYWYRQTLGQGPEFLTYFQNEAQLEKSRLLSDRFSAERPKGSFSTLEIQRTEQGDSAMYLCASSDPGTGSNEQFFGPGTRLTVL.

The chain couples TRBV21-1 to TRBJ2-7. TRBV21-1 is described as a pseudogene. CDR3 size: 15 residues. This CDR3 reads CASSNWTGRSYEQYF. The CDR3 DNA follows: TGTGCCAGCAGCAATTGGACGGGCCGGTCCTACGAGCAGTACTTC.

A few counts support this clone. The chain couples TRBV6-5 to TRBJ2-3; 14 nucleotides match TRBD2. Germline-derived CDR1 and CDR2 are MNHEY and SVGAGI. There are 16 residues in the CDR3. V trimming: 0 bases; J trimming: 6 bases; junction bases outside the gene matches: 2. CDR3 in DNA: TGTGCCAGCAGTTACTCCGGGACTAGCGGGAGTGATACGCAGTATTTT. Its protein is CASSYSGTSGSDTQYF.

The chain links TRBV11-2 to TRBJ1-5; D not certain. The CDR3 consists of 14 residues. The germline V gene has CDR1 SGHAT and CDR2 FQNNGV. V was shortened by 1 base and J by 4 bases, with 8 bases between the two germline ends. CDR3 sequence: CASSLGLTNQPQHF. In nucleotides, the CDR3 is TGTGCCAGCAGCTTAGGACTGACTAATCAGCCCCAGCATTTT.

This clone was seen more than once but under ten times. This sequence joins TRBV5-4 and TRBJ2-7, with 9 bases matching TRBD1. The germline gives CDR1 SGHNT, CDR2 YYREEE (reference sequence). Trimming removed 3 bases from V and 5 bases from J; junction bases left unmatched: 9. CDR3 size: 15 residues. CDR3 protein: CASSSRDRDYNEQYF. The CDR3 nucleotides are TGTGCCAGCAGCTCCCGGGACAGGGATTACAACGAGCAGTACTTC. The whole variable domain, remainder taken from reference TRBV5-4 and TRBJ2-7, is ETGVTQSPTHLIKTRGQQVTLRCSSQSGHNTVSWYQQALGQGPQFIFQYYREEENGRGNFPPRFSGLQFPNYSSELNVNALELDDSALYLCASSSRDRDYNEQYFGPGTRLTVT.

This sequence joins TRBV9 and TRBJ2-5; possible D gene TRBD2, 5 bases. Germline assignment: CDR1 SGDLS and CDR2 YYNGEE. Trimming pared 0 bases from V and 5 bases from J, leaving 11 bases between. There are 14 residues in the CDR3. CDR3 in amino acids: CASSVEAVEETQYF. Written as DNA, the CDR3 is TGTGCCAGCAGCGTAGAAGCGGTGGAGGAGACCCAGTACTTC.

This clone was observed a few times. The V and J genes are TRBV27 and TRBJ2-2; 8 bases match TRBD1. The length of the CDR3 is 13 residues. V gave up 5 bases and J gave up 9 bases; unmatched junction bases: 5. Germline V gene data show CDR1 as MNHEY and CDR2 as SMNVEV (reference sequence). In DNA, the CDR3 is TGTGCCAGCAGTCGGACAGGGTGGAGGGAGCTGTTTTTT. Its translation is CASSRTGWRELFF.

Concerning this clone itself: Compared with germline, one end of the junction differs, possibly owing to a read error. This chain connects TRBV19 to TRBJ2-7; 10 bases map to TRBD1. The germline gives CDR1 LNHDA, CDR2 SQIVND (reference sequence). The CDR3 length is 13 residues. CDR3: CASRTGGSSEQYF. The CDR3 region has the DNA TGTGCCAGTAGGACAGGGGGCTCCTCCGAGCAGTACTTC.